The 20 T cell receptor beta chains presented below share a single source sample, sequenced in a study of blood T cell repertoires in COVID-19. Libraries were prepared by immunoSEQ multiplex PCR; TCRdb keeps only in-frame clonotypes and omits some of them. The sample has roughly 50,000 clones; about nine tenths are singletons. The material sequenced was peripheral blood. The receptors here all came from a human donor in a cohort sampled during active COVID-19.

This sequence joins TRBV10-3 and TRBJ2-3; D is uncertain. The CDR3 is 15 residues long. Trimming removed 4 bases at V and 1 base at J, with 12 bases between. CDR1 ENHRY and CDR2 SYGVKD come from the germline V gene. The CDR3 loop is CAISGAGTGTDTQYF. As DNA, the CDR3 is TGTGCCATCAGTGGGGCAGGAACGGGCACAGATACGCAGTATTTT.

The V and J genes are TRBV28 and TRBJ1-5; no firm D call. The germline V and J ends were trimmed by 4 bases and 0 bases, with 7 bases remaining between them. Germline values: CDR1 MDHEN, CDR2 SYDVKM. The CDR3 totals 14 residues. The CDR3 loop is CASSSVSSNQPQHF. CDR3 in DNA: TGTGCCAGCAGTTCGGTTAGTAGCAATCAGCCCCAGCATTTT.

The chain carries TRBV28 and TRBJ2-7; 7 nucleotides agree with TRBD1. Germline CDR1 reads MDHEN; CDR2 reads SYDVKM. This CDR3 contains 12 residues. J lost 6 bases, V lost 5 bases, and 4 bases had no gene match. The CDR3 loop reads CASSQDRREQYF. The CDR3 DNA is TGTGCCAGCAGTCAGGACAGGCGCGAGCAGTACTTC.

The CDR3 coding sequence is TGTGCCAGTACCAATAGGGCCCTGGACAGGATCTCTGGGGCCAACGTCCTGACTTTC. Amino acid sequence: CASTNRALDRISGANVLTF. The chain carries TRBV19 and TRBJ2-6, with TRBD1 matching 7 bases. Trimming at V came to 7 bases and at J to 0 bases, leaving 15 bases not matched to a gene. Looked up from germline, CDR1 is LNHDA and CDR2 is SQIVND (reference sequence). The CDR3 consists of 19 residues. Supplemented by reference TRBV19 and TRBJ2-6, the full variable domain reads DGGITQSPKYLFRKEGQNVTLSCEQNLNHDAMYWYRQDPGQGLRLIYYSQIVNDFQKGDIAEGYSVSREKKESFPLTVTSAQKNPTAFYLCASTNRALDRISGANVLTFGAGSRLTVL.

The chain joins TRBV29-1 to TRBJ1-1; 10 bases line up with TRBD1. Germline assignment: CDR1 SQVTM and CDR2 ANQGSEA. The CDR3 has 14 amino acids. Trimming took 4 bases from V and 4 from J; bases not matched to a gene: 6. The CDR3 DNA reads TGCAGCGTTGGATCCGGGACAGGGGTCACTGAAGCTTTCTTT. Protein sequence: CSVGSGTGVTEAFF.

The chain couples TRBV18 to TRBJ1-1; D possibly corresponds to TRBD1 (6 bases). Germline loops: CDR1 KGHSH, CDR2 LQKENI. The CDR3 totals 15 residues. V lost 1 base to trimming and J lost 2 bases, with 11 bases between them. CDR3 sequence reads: CASSPRTDPNTEAFF. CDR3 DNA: TGTGCCAGCTCACCACGGACAGATCCTAACACTGAAGCTTTCTTT.

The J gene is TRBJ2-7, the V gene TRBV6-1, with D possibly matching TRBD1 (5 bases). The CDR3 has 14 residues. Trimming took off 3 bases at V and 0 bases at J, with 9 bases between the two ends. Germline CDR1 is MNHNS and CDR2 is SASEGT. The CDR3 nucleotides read TGTGCCAGCAGTGAGCAGGGTAGCTCCTACGAGCAGTACTTC. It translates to CASSEQGSSYEQYF.

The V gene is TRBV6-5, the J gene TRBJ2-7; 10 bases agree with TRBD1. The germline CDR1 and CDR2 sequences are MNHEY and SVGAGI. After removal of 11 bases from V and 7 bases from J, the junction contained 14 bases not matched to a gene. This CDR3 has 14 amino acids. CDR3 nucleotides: TGTGCCTCTACCCCCGGGACAGGGGTATGGGAGCAGTACTTC. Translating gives CASTPGTGVWEQYF.

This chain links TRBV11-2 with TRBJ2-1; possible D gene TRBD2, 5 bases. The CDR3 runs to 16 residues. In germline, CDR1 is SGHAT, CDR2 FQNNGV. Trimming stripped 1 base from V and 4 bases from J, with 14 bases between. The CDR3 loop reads CASSLARWEWYNEQFF. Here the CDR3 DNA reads TGTGCCAGCAGCTTAGCTCGGTGGGAGTGGTACAATGAGCAGTTCTTC.

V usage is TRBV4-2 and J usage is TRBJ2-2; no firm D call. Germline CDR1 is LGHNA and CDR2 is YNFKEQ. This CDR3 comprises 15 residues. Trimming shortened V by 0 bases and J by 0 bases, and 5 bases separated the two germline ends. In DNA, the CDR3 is TGTGCCAGCAGCCAAGACCAGTCGAACACCGGGGAGCTGTTTTTT. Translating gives CASSQDQSNTGELFF.

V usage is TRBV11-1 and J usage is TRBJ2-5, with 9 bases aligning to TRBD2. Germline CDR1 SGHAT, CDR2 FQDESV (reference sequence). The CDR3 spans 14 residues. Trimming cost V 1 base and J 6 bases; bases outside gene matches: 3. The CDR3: CASSLGGGAQTQYF. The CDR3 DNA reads TGTGCCAGCAGCTTAGGCGGGGGGGCCCAGACCCAGTACTTC.

The CDR3 reads CASSSQGSGRAGKTQYF. The CDR3 DNA follows: TGTGCCAGCAGTTCCCAGGGGAGCGGGAGGGCCGGCAAGACCCAGTACTTC. The J gene is TRBJ2-5, the V gene TRBV27, with 10 bases aligning to TRBD2. Germline V lookup: CDR1 MNHEY, CDR2 SMNVEV (reference sequence). The length of the CDR3 is 17 residues. V was pared by 4 bases and J by 6 bases, with 14 bases of the junction left unmatched.

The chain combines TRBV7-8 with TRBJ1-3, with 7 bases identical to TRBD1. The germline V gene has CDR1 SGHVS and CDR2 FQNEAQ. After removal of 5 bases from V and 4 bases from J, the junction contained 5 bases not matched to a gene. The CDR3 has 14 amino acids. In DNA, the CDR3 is TGTGCCAGCAGCCCCCAGGGGGTGGGAAACACCATATATTTT. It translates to CASSPQGVGNTIYF.

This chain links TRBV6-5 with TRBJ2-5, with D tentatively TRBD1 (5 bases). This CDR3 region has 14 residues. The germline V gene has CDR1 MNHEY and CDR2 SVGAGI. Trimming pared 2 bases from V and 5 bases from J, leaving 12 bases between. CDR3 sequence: CASSYQGPGETQYF. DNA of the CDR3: TGTGCCAGCAGTTACCAAGGGCCAGGGGAGACCCAGTACTTC.

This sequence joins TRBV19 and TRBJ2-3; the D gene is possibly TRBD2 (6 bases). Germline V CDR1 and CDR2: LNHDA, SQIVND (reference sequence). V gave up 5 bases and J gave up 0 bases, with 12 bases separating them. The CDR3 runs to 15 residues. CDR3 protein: CASSPRLGSTDTQYF. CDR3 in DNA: TGTGCCAGTAGTCCCCGACTAGGAAGCACAGATACGCAGTATTTT.

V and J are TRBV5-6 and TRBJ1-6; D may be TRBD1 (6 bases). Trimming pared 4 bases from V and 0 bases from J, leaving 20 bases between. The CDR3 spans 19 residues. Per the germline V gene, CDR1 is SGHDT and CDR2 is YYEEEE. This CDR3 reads CASSRKALRGSSYNSPLHF. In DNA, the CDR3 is TGTGCCAGCAGCCGAAAGGCCCTCAGGGGAAGCTCCTATAATTCACCCCTCCACTTT. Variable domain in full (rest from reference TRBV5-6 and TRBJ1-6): DAGVTQSPTHLIKTRGQQVTLRCSPKSGHDTVSWYQQALGQGPQFIFQYYEEEERQRGNFPDRFSGHQFPNYSSELNVNALLLGDSALYLCASSRKALRGSSYNSPLHFGNGTRLTVT.

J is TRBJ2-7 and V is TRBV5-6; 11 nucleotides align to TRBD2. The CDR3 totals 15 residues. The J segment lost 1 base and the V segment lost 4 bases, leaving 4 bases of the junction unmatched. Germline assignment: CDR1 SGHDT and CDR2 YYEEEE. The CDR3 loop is CASSPLAGGSYEQYF. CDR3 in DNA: TGTGCCAGCAGCCCTCTAGCGGGGGGTTCCTACGAGCAGTACTTC.

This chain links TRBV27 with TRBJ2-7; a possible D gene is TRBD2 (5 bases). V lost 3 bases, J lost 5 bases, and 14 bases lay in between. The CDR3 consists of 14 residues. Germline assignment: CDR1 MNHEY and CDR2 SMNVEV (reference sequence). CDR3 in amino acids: CASSLGRRTNEQYF. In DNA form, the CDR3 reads TGTGCCAGCAGTTTGGGTAGGAGGACGAACGAGCAGTACTTC.

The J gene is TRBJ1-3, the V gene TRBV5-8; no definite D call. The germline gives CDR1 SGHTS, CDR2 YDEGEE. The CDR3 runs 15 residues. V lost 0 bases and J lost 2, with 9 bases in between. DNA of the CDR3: TGTGCCAGCAGCTTGGGGGAGAGGGCTGGAAACACCATATATTTT. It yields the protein CASSLGERAGNTIYF.

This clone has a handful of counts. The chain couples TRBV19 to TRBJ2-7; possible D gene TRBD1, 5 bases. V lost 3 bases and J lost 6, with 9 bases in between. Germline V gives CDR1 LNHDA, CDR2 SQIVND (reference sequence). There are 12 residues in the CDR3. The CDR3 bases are TGTGCCAGTAGTATTCAGGGTCGCGAGCAGTACTTC. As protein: CASSIQGREQYF. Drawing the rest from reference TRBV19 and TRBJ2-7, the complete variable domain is DGGITQSPKYLFRKEGQNVTLSCEQNLNHDAMYWYRQDPGQGLRLIYYSQIVNDFQKGDIAEGYSVSREKKESFPLTVTSAQKNPTAFYLCASSIQGREQYFGPGTRLTVT.